Listed below are T cell receptor beta chains from one sample, sequenced in a study of control samples from healthy donors and cancer patients. Repertoires were generated with immunoSEQ multiplex PCR, while TCRdb's copy carries only in-frame clones and drops some. In the table there are 150,000 to 200,000 clones, approximately 91% of which are singletons. Sequencing input: blood. All receptors derive from a woman aged 35 to 49 in good health. The CDR3 runs from the conserved cysteine through the conserved F or W. The D gene is left open where the match is weak. Size values are once, few and many counts, or a class for expanded clones, and some rows have none.

D gene	V gene	clone size	J gene	CDR3 protein	CDR3 DNA
NA	TRBV7-6	NA	TRBJ2-7	CASSLASADGYEQYF	TGTGCCAGCAGCTTAGCCTCGGCGGACGGGTACGAGCAGTACTTC
NA	TRBV6-6	NA	TRBJ1-1	CASSSAGGVTEAFF	TGTGCCAGCAGTTCCGCCGGGGGGGTCACTGAAGCTTTCTTT
NA	TRBV3-1/TRBV3-2	NA	TRBJ1-4	CASSQDLLRHLNEKLFF	TGTGCCAGCAGCCAAGATTTATTGCGGCATTTGAATGAAAAACTGTTTTTT
NA	TRBV9	once	TRBJ2-5	CASSPRPGGGETQYF	TGTGCCAGCAGCCCTCGCCCCGGGGGCGGGGAGACCCAGTACTTC
NA	TRBV6-6	NA	TRBJ2-7	CASKGRLSSNEQYF	TGTGCCAGCAAGGGCCGCCTTAGTAGTAACGAGCAGTACTTC
TRBD1	TRBV12-3/TRBV12-4	NA	TRBJ2-7	CASSFQGAYEQYF	TGTGCCAGCAGTTTTCAGGGGGCTTACGAGCAGTACTTC
NA	TRBV6-6	NA	TRBJ1-2	CAGQAAAFGYTF	TGTGCCGGTCAGGCAGCCGCCTTCGGTTACACCTTC
TRBD1	TRBV19	NA	TRBJ1-6	CASKTGTGNSPLHF	TGTGCCAGTAAGACCGGGACAGGGAATTCACCCCTCCACTTT
NA	TRBV2	once	TRBJ1-1	CASSNYAPGSEAFF	TGTGCCAGCAGTAACTACGCGCCAGGGTCTGAAGCTTTCTTT
NA	TRBV5-6	few	TRBJ2-2	CASTFFYGATGELFF	TGTGCCAGCACTTTTTTTTATGGGGCCACCGGGGAGCTGTTTTTT